A selection of T cell receptor beta chains follows, all from one sample in a study of PD-1 blockade in classical Hodgkin lymphoma. The repertoire was sequenced with immunoSEQ multiplex PCR; TCRdb's copy has only in-frame clones and lacks some. In the table there are about 98,000 clones, roughly 92% of which are singletons. The source material was peripheral blood mononuclear cells (PBMCs), sampled at baseline. All receptors come from a human donor with classical Hodgkin lymphoma. The CDR3 runs from the conserved cysteine through the conserved F or W.

TRBV19	14	CASSIGGGEETQYF
TRBV19	18	CASSIDKSERGINTEAFF
TRBV10-2	16	CATTGGGFGVNTEAFF
TRBV5-5	19	CASSLKIQGMGSGANVLTF
TRBV7-7	14	CASSVDRVSYEQYF
TRBV19	14	CASNDRQSSYEQYF
TRBV5-1	18	CASSLGQGAPRLQETQYF
TRBV6-8	12	CASRPDCTEAFF
TRBV11-2	12	CASSLGRFGQFF
TRBV28	15	CASNPSLGGNEKLFF
TRBV6-5	14	CASSYSRGKDTQYF
TRBV4-1	20	CASSQDGRPGQLSSYNEQFF
TRBV29-1	16	CSVETSKGRENYGYTF
TRBV14	14	CASSPIGVGGELFF
TRBV28	15	CASSPRGVGNTEAFF
TRBV7-9	11	CASSSAGVGFF
TRBV18	14	CASSPLGPGQPQHF
TRBV5-5	14	CASTIITPSYEQYF
TRBV6-5	13	CASRRAGHYGYTF
TRBV15	13	CATREVGANVLTF
TRBV6-1	14	CASSDRQGNSPLHF
TRBV6-4	15	CASSDSGRSDTEAFF
TRBV7-8	20	CASSPLITTGPFLSGNTIYF
TRBV30	13	CAWGSGGLATQYF
TRBV19	12	CASSKGGYGYTF
TRBV4-1	16	CASSHVDRANDYEQYF
TRBV19	12	CASSISGSPQHF